These T cell receptor beta chains were read from a single sample in a study of blood T cell repertoires in COVID-19. The table came from immunoSEQ multiplex PCR; TCRdb's copy has only in-frame clones and leaves some out. The repertoire holds more than 40,000 clones, with 88% as singletons. Source material: peripheral blood. The origin of the receptors is a man aged 45 to 65 with active COVID-19. The CDR3 runs from the conserved cysteine through the conserved F or W. Each record gives: V gene, J gene, CDR3 protein.

V gene: TRBV18
J gene: TRBJ2-7
CDR3 protein: CASSRQGNYEQYF

V gene: TRBV5-1
J gene: TRBJ1-5
CDR3 protein: CASTSQGPRGPQHF

V gene: TRBV9
J gene: TRBJ2-1
CDR3 protein: CASSPQATGGGPPPLYNEQFF

V gene: TRBV19
J gene: TRBJ2-7
CDR3 protein: CASSGGVEQYF

V gene: TRBV3-1/TRBV3-2
J gene: TRBJ2-3
CDR3 protein: CASSQEDGDRAYTDTQYF

V gene: TRBV14
J gene: TRBJ1-5
CDR3 protein: CASSFGRNQPQHF

V gene: TRBV18
J gene: TRBJ1-4
CDR3 protein: CASSPVQNEKLFF

V gene: TRBV7-2
J gene: TRBJ2-2
CDR3 protein: CASKIQGIAGELFF

V gene: TRBV28
J gene: TRBJ2-7
CDR3 protein: CASSFLSGSRSYEQYF

V gene: TRBV11-3
J gene: TRBJ2-3
CDR3 protein: CASSPSGVAPDTQYF

V gene: TRBV6-2/TRBV6-3
J gene: TRBJ1-2
CDR3 protein: CASSPGNYGYTF

V gene: TRBV4-2
J gene: TRBJ2-5
CDR3 protein: CASSPERAGGGETQYF

V gene: TRBV6-1
J gene: TRBJ1-2
CDR3 protein: CASSDKPGQSIYGYTF

V gene: TRBV11-3
J gene: TRBJ2-1
CDR3 protein: CASSLGGGYNEQFF

V gene: TRBV18
J gene: TRBJ2-3
CDR3 protein: CASSPTADTQYF

V gene: TRBV9
J gene: TRBJ2-7
CDR3 protein: CASSVLAEPYEQYF

V gene: TRBV19
J gene: TRBJ2-1
CDR3 protein: CASRPFIASDNEQFF

V gene: TRBV5-1
J gene: TRBJ2-1
CDR3 protein: CASSLAVSSYNEQFF

V gene: TRBV4-1
J gene: TRBJ1-2
CDR3 protein: CASSQGTAYYGYTF

V gene: TRBV27
J gene: TRBJ1-1
CDR3 protein: CASSSLKAGNTEAFF

V gene: TRBV28
J gene: TRBJ1-3
CDR3 protein: CASSSVTNTIYF

V gene: TRBV7-2
J gene: TRBJ1-1
CDR3 protein: CASSINQGAWTEAFF

V gene: TRBV12-2
J gene: TRBJ2-3
CDR3 protein: CASRCLAGGKGTQYF

V gene: TRBV3-1/TRBV3-2
J gene: TRBJ2-2
CDR3 protein: CASSPLAGGPSGELFF

V gene: TRBV18
J gene: TRBJ2-5
CDR3 protein: CASSRLVKETQYF

V gene: TRBV9
J gene: TRBJ1-1
CDR3 protein: CASSVQGDHEAFF

V gene: TRBV19
J gene: TRBJ1-5
CDR3 protein: CASSKGQGYSNQPQHF

V gene: TRBV7-9
J gene: TRBJ2-1
CDR3 protein: CASSLVGRSSYNEQFF

V gene: TRBV7-6
J gene: TRBJ2-3
CDR3 protein: CASSPQGGGFSTDTQYF

V gene: TRBV19
J gene: TRBJ2-2
CDR3 protein: CATLSRGRGTGELFF

V gene: TRBV7-9
J gene: TRBJ1-5
CDR3 protein: CASSGDRNYNNQPQHF

V gene: TRBV7-9
J gene: TRBJ1-4
CDR3 protein: CASSLVEGNEKLFF

V gene: TRBV6-5
J gene: TRBJ2-5
CDR3 protein: CASTLTSGGRETQYF

V gene: TRBV28
J gene: TRBJ1-1
CDR3 protein: CASTVTGYGAFF

V gene: TRBV27
J gene: TRBJ2-1
CDR3 protein: CASSLWARGRGGDEQFF

V gene: TRBV5-1
J gene: TRBJ2-7
CDR3 protein: CASSSRAPGTGSSLSYEQYF

V gene: TRBV10-2
J gene: TRBJ1-1
CDR3 protein: CASSESHLPEAFF

V gene: TRBV4-3
J gene: TRBJ2-2
CDR3 protein: CASSQRTRNTGELFF

V gene: TRBV5-4
J gene: TRBJ2-5
CDR3 protein: CASSLGGAEETQYF

V gene: TRBV5-1
J gene: TRBJ2-3
CDR3 protein: CASSPPASGDTQYF

V gene: TRBV6-1
J gene: TRBJ2-7
CDR3 protein: CASSESDGRTYEQYF

V gene: TRBV4-1
J gene: TRBJ2-1
CDR3 protein: CASSQGTSGGDSYNEQFF

V gene: TRBV4-2
J gene: TRBJ2-5
CDR3 protein: CASSLGAGGPQETQYF